These 9 T cell receptor beta chains came from one sample sequenced in a study of blood T cell repertoires in COVID-19. Using immunoSEQ multiplex PCR, the repertoire was profiled, and TCRdb retains in-frame clones only, with some absent. This sample has a few hundred thousand clones; roughly 90% occur once, and the top ten carry under 20%. The sequenced sample consisted of PBMCs or T cells enriched from blood (not recorded which). The receptor source for this set is a woman aged 25 to 39 who had recovered from COVID-19.

The V gene is TRBV4-3, the J gene TRBJ2-7, with unresolved D. Germline assignment: CDR1 LGHNA and CDR2 YSLEER. The CDR3 consists of 13 residues. Trimming stripped 0 bases from V and 2 bases from J, with 5 bases between. CDR3 sequence (DNA): TGCGCCAGCAGCCAAGATCTTACCTACGAGCAGTACTTC. This codes for CASSQDLTYEQYF.

This rearrangement joins TRBV2 to TRBJ2-3; 7 positions match TRBD1. The CDR3 sequence is 15 residues long. CDR1 and CDR2 from the germline V gene are SNHLY and FYNNEI. The junction had 7 bases not matched to a gene; V was cut back by 6 bases and J by 1 base. CDR3 nucleotides: TGTGCCAGCAGAAGTGGGACAGACCGCACAGATACGCAGTATTTT. Translated, it gives CASRSGTDRTDTQYF.

V usage is TRBV5-1 and J usage is TRBJ1-1; 8 positions match TRBD1. Trimming took 4 bases from V and 1 from J; bases not matched to a gene: 12. Germline CDR1 SGHRS, CDR2 YFSETQ. The CDR3 extends over 17 amino acids. DNA for the CDR3: TGCGCCAGCAGCCCCAGGACAGGGCGCCTCACGAACACTGAAGCTTTCTTT. Translated: CASSPRTGRLTNTEAFF.

The V and J genes are TRBV7-9 and TRBJ2-3, with 10 positions matching TRBD2. CDR1 is SEHNR, CDR2 FQNEAQ, per germline (reference sequence). The CDR3 consists of 16 residues. Trimming removed 1 base from V and 4 bases from J; junction bases left unmatched: 5. The CDR3 DNA sequence: TGTGCCAGCAGCTTAGGGGCTAGCGGGGGCGCAGATACGCAGTATTTT. Translating gives CASSLGASGGADTQYF.

J is TRBJ1-2 and V is TRBV19; perhaps TRBD1 as D (5 bases). CDR1 and CDR2 from the germline V gene are LNHDA and SQIVND (reference sequence). V was cut by 3 bases and J by 4 bases, with 21 bases left in between. The CDR3 spans 17 residues. The CDR3 region has the DNA TGTGCCAGTAGTATCGCCCAATCCGACAGAGGAAGCTATGGCTACACCTTC. It yields the protein CASSIAQSDRGSYGYTF.

This chain uses TRBV5-8 with TRBJ2-7; D perhaps matches TRBD2 (5 bases). CDR1 is SGHTS, CDR2 YDEGEE, per germline. V dropped 6 bases and J dropped 3 bases, with 13 bases sitting between them. CDR3 length: 13 residues. CDR3 in DNA: TGTGCCAGCACAGACGGACTCTACTACGAGCAGTACTTC. Protein sequence: CASTDGLYYEQYF. Full variable domain (outside the CDR3, taken from reference TRBV5-8 and TRBJ2-7): EAGVTQSPTHLIKTRGQQATLRCSPISGHTSVYWYQQALGLGLQFLLWYDEGEERNRGNFPPRFSGRQFPNYSSELNVNALELEDSALYLCASTDGLYYEQYFGPGTRLTVT.

The rearrangement uses TRBV19 and TRBJ2-5; a weak D match, TRBD2 (5 bases). Germline CDR1 LNHDA, CDR2 SQIVND (reference sequence). Between the trimmed V and J ends, which lost 5 bases and 7 bases, there was a span of 14 bases. The length of the CDR3 is 13 residues. In nucleotides, the CDR3 is TGTGCCAGTAGTGCCGGGTTAGAGGGGACCCAGTACTTC. Residues: CASSAGLEGTQYF.

This clone was counted once. The chain is built from TRBV28 and TRBJ2-7; 7 bases are a match to TRBD2. V shed 5 bases, J shed 1 base, and the junction held 5 bases outside the gene matches. Germline assignment: CDR1 MDHEN and CDR2 SYDVKM. CDR3 length equals 14 residues. CDR3 nucleotide sequence: TGTGCCAGCAGTCCTGGGGGGGGTTCCTACGAGCAGTACTTC. It codes for CASSPGGGSYEQYF.

V and J are TRBV15 and TRBJ2-1; 10 bases map to TRBD2. V lost 0 bases and J lost 4; bases outside the gene matches: 12. This CDR3 is built from 19 residues. Germline V CDR1 and CDR2: LNHNV, YYDKDF (reference sequence). For the CDR3, the DNA is TGTGCCACCAGCAGAGAGCGGGGACTAGCGTGGAGTGGGTACAATGAGCAGTTCTTC. Translating gives CATSRERGLAWSGYNEQFF.